A selection of T cell receptor beta chains follows, all from one sample in a study of blood T cell repertoires in COVID-19. Only in-frame clones appear in the TCRdb table, and some are missing; sequencing was by immunoSEQ multiplex PCR. The table records more than 85,000 clones, approximately 82% of them present only once. Sequenced sample: peripheral blood. The receptors here all came from a woman of 80 years or more with acute or convalescent COVID-19. CDR3s include the opening cysteine and the closing phenylalanine or tryptophan. The D gene is left open where the match is weak. Clone size is stated in some rows and not others, as once, few, many or a class when expanded.

v_call	clone_size	j_call	d_call	cdr3_aa	cdr3_nt
TRBV18	.	TRBJ2-2	.	CASSLSAGANTGELFF	TGTGCCAGCTCACTGTCGGCAGGGGCGAACACCGGGGAGCTGTTTTTT
TRBV7-9	.	TRBJ2-3	TRBD1	CASSLWTGEATDTQYF	TGTGCCAGCAGCTTATGGACAGGGGAAGCCACAGATACGCAGTATTTT
TRBV11-3	few	TRBJ1-1	TRBD1	CASSQSTGTGPEAFF	TGTGCCAGCAGCCAATCAACCGGGACAGGACCTGAAGCTTTCTTT
TRBV28	.	TRBJ2-7	.	CASSLQEYEQYF	TGTGCCAGCAGTCTACAGGAATACGAGCAGTACTTC
TRBV24-1	.	TRBJ2-5	.	CATSDPLLGTQYF	TGTGCCACCAGTGATCCACTACTAGGGACCCAGTACTTC
TRBV5-1	.	TRBJ2-1	TRBD2	CASSLGLAGLEQFF	TGCGCCAGCAGCTTGGGACTAGCGGGGCTTGAGCAGTTCTTC
TRBV28	few	TRBJ2-1	TRBD2	CASSPIAGSLYNEQFF	TGTGCCAGCAGTCCAATAGCGGGGTCCCTTTACAATGAGCAGTTCTTC
TRBV11-1	.	TRBJ2-1	.	CASSLGGGELENEQFF	TGTGCCAGCAGCTTAGGAGGGGGGGAACTAGAAAATGAGCAGTTCTTC
TRBV20-1	.	TRBJ1-1	.	CSLLGATEAFF	TGCAGTCTACTCGGAGCGACTGAAGCTTTCTTT
TRBV27	once	TRBJ2-4	.	CASSLTGQPLAKNIQYF	TGTGCCAGCAGTTTAACCGGACAGCCCCTAGCCAAAAACATTCAGTACTTC
TRBV19	.	TRBJ2-1	TRBD2	CASSLPGLAGGQQFF	TGTGCCAGTAGTTTACCTGGACTAGCGGGAGGGCAGCAGTTCTTC
TRBV4-3	.	TRBJ2-3	TRBD2	CASSQAPTTSGSTDTQYF	TGCGCCAGCAGCCAGGCCCCAACGACTAGCGGAAGCACAGATACGCAGTATTTT
TRBV12-3/TRBV12-4	.	TRBJ2-5	TRBD1	CASRGTGPETQYF	TGTGCCAGCAGGGGGACAGGGCCAGAGACCCAGTACTTC
TRBV11-2	.	TRBJ2-5	TRBD1	CASSLETGKGETQYF	TGTGCCAGCAGCTTAGAGACAGGGAAGGGAGAGACCCAGTACTTC
TRBV28	.	TRBJ2-1	TRBD2	CASNLQLGGGGREFF	TGTGCCAGCAACCTCCAGCTCGGGGGCGGGGGGAGGGAGTTCTTC
TRBV7-9	.	TRBJ1-1	TRBD1	CASSLGDRGTEAFF	TGTGCCAGCAGCTTGGGGGACAGGGGCACTGAAGCTTTCTTT
TRBV5-1	once	TRBJ2-7	TRBD1	CASSDGDRGLYEQYF	TGCGCCAGCAGCGACGGGGACAGGGGACTCTACGAGCAGTACTTC
TRBV5-1	.	TRBJ2-6	.	CASSFTGFVSSGANVLTF	TGCGCCAGCAGCTTTACAGGGTTTGTTTCCTCTGGGGCCAACGTCCTGACTTTC
TRBV21-1	.	TRBJ2-7	.	CASPRGRQKRPGLAGEQPYEQYF	TGTGCCTCTCCCCGGGGGCGACAAAAACGTCCAGGACTAGCGGGAGAGCAACCCTACGAGCAGTACTTC
TRBV6-5	.	TRBJ1-1	.	CASSNREATEAFF	TGTGCCAGCAGCAACAGGGAAGCAACTGAAGCTTTCTTT
TRBV2	few	TRBJ2-3	TRBD1	CASIQGYRGHPDTQYF	TGTGCCAGCATCCAGGGTTACAGGGGGCACCCAGATACGCAGTATTTT
TRBV2	once	TRBJ2-3	TRBD1	CASSEEGTGLDTQYF	TGTGCCAGCAGTGAAGAGGGGACAGGGTTAGATACGCAGTATTTT
TRBV4-1	.	TRBJ1-4	.	CASSQGRPTNEKLFF	TGCGCCAGCAGCCAGGGGAGGCCAACTAATGAAAAACTGTTTTTT
TRBV12-5	.	TRBJ1-2	TRBD1	CASGLRTGEGYTF	TGTGCTAGTGGTTTGAGGACAGGGGAAGGCTACACCTTC
TRBV12-5	.	TRBJ2-1	TRBD2	CASGLAPGLGPHNEQFF	TGTGCTAGTGGTTTGGCCCCGGGACTAGGGCCCCACAATGAGCAGTTCTTC
TRBV27	few	TRBJ1-3	.	CASSVQGRGTIYF	TGTGCCAGCAGTGTGCAGGGGAGGGGCACCATATATTTT
TRBV24-1	.	TRBJ2-7	TRBD2	CATSDAARGAGVYEQYF	TGTGCCACCAGTGATGCCGCGCGGGGAGCGGGAGTGTACGAGCAGTACTTC
TRBV29-1	few	TRBJ2-3	TRBD1	CSVDRGSTDTQYF	TGCAGCGTCGACAGGGGGAGCACAGATACGCAGTATTTT
TRBV2	.	TRBJ2-2	.	CASSRQVTNTGELFF	TGTGCCAGCAGTAGACAGGTTACGAACACCGGGGAGCTGTTTTTT
TRBV7-2	few	TRBJ2-5	TRBD2	CASSRGGIVRETQYF	TGTGCCAGCAGCCGCGGGGGTATAGTCCGAGAGACCCAGTACTTC
TRBV29-1	few	TRBJ2-5	TRBD2	CSVGLAGGQTQYF	TGCAGCGTTGGTCTAGCGGGAGGACAGACCCAGTACTTC
TRBV5-1	.	TRBJ2-2	.	CASSLTSSVTGELFF	TGCGCCAGCAGCTTGACGTCTTCGGTTACCGGGGAGCTGTTTTTT
TRBV7-2	.	TRBJ2-1	TRBD2	CASSLGTSGNNEQFF	TGTGCCAGCAGCCTAGGGACTAGCGGAAACAATGAGCAGTTCTTC
TRBV15	.	TRBJ1-1	TRBD1	CATSREDRGTEAFF	TGTGCCACCAGCAGAGAGGACAGGGGAACTGAAGCTTTCTTT
TRBV18	.	TRBJ2-2	TRBD1	CASSPVGQINTGELFF	TGTGCCAGCTCACCAGTGGGACAGATTAACACCGGGGAGCTGTTTTTT
TRBV3-1/TRBV3-2	.	TRBJ2-7	.	CASSQAGMKEQYF	TGTGCCAGCAGCCAGGCAGGGATGAAGGAGCAGTACTTC
TRBV24-1	few	TRBJ2-3	.	CATSDHRDKSTDTQYF	TGTGCCACCAGTGATCACCGGGACAAGAGCACAGATACGCAGTATTTT
TRBV5-4	.	TRBJ1-2	.	CASSLDRSAYGYTF	TGTGCCAGCAGCTTAGACAGGTCAGCCTATGGCTACACCTTC
TRBV2	many	TRBJ2-5	TRBD1	CASNPGQGGETQYF	TGTGCCAGCAATCCGGGACAGGGAGGAGAGACCCAGTACTTC
TRBV10-2	.	TRBJ2-7	.	CASSTGLSYEQYF	TGCGCCAGCAGTACGGGACTCTCCTACGAGCAGTACTTC
TRBV3-1/TRBV3-2	.	TRBJ2-5	.	CASIGAGRVYF	TGTGCCAGCATTGGTGCGGGAAGGGTCTACTTC
TRBV6-4	.	TRBJ2-7	TRBD2	CASSSNAGETSKYEQYF	TGTGCCAGCAGTTCAAACGCGGGGGAGACTAGTAAGTACGAGCAGTACTTC
TRBV5-4	.	TRBJ2-6	TRBD1	CASSQGQGATSGANVLTF	TGTGCCAGCAGCCAGGGACAGGGGGCAACTTCTGGGGCCAACGTCCTGACTTTC
TRBV27	.	TRBJ2-1	TRBD1	CASSRRQGAYNEQFF	TGTGCCAGCAGTCGCCGACAGGGAGCCTACAATGAGCAGTTCTTC
TRBV24-1	.	TRBJ2-1	TRBD1	CATSVTGADNEQFF	TGTGCCACCAGCGTGACAGGGGCGGACAATGAGCAGTTCTTC
TRBV11-3	.	TRBJ2-3	TRBD2	CASSSLAGVTDTQYF	TGTGCCAGCAGCTCACTAGCGGGAGTGACAGATACGCAGTATTTT
TRBV24-1	.	TRBJ2-6	.	CATSDSLTASGANVLTF	TGTGCCACCAGTGATTCACTGACAGCCTCTGGGGCCAACGTCCTGACTTTC
TRBV6-2/TRBV6-3	.	TRBJ1-5	.	CASSYSKRGRAGQPQHF	TGTGCCAGCAGTTACTCGAAAAGAGGGAGGGCGGGTCAGCCCCAGCATTTT
TRBV14	.	TRBJ2-7	TRBD1	CASSQYRPTGQGPREQYF	TGTGCCAGCAGCCAATACAGGCCAACTGGACAGGGACCTAGAGAGCAGTACTTC
TRBV19	once	TRBJ2-3	.	CASARPGLDQQYF	TGTGCCAGTGCCCGACCGGGACTCGACCAGCAGTATTTT
TRBV27	few	TRBJ2-7	TRBD2	CASSLTSGSMLGEQYF	TGTGCCAGCAGTTTGACTAGCGGGAGCATGCTCGGCGAGCAGTACTTC
TRBV29-1	.	TRBJ1-2	TRBD1	CSIYVGQGIYGYTF	TGCAGCATTTACGTCGGACAGGGCATTTATGGCTACACCTTC
TRBV2	.	TRBJ2-1	.	CAIQGGNEQFF	TGTGCCATCCAGGGAGGTAATGAGCAGTTCTTC
TRBV19	.	TRBJ1-5	.	CASKSLLSNQPQHF	TGTGCCAGTAAAAGCTTGTTAAGCAATCAGCCCCAGCATTTT
TRBV21-1	.	TRBJ2-7	.	CASSYYPTSGRGHEQYF	TGTGCCAGCAGCTATTACCCTACTAGCGGGAGAGGCCACGAGCAGTACTTC